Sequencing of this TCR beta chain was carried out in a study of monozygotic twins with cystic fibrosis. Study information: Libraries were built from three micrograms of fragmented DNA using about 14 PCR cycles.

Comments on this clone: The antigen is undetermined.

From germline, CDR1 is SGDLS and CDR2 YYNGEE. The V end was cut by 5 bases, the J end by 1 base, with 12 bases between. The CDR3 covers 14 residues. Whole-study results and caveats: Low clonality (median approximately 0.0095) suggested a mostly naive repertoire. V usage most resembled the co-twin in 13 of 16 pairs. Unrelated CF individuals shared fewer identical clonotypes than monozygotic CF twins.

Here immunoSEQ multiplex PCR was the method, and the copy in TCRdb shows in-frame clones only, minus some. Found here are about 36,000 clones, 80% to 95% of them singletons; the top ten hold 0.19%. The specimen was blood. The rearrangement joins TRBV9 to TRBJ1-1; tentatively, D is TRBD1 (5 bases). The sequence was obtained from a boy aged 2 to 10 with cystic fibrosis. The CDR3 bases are TGTGCCAGCAGGTCGGGGGGTGGGAACACTGAAGCTTTCTTT. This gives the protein CASRSGGGNTEAFF.